This TCR beta chain was observed in a study of OX40 agonist ivuxolimab in advanced cancers. The assay was immunoSEQ multiplex PCR, and TCRdb's table has in-frame clones only and misses some. The sample includes 70,000 to 75,000 clones, approximately 86% of them seen just once. Study-wide results and limits: The authors also found low normalized T-cell clonal expansion in some nonresponders.

In the case of this clone: What it binds is unknown.

The sample here was CD4+ or CD8+ T cells sorted from blood, taken in a trial of the OX40 agonist ivuxolimab. This sequence was found in an adult with an advanced solid tumor such as melanoma, head and neck, liver or kidney cancer.

Here the CDR3 reads CASSIDGRNTEAFF. The CDR3 nucleotides read TGTGCCAGTAGTATAGACGGCAGGAACACTGAAGCTTTCTTT. The V call is TRBV19, the J call TRBJ1-1; D unclear. The length of the CDR3 is 14 residues. The V end lost 0 bases, the J end lost 1 base, and 6 bases lay between the germline ends. The germline CDR1 and CDR2 sequences are LNHDA and SQIVND (reference sequence). Complete variable domain (other parts from reference TRBV19 and TRBJ1-1): DGGITQSPKYLFRKEGQNVTLSCEQNLNHDAMYWYRQDPGQGLRLIYYSQIVNDFQKGDIAEGYSVSREKKESFPLTVTSAQKNPTAFYLCASSIDGRNTEAFFGQGTRLTVV.